What follows are 27 T cell receptor beta chains derived from one specimen sequenced in a study of CD8 T cells in Susac syndrome. Random hexamers were used to reverse transcribe roughly 0.45 to 1 ug of RNA. Each CDR3 protein gets one entry after TCRdb re-called the immunoSEQ multiplex PCR reads with MiXCR. The profile covers 150,000 to 200,000 distinct CDR3 sequences, with just under 95% appearing a single time and roughly 0.15% taken by the ten largest. The sequenced sample consisted of CD4+ T cells from PBMCs. The receptors here all came from a human donor in good health.

This sequence joins TRBV20-1 and TRBJ2-3; 8 bases are a match to TRBD2. V gave up 2 bases and J gave up 3 bases; unmatched junction bases: 7. The CDR3 covers 15 residues. CDR1 DFQATT and CDR2 SNEGSKA come from the germline V gene (reference sequence). This CDR3 is CSARYPGGGTDTQYF. Here the CDR3 DNA reads TGCAGTGCTAGATATCCTGGCGGGGGGACAGATACGCAGTATTTT.

J is TRBJ2-5 and V is TRBV13, with TRBD1 matching over 7 bases. V was clipped by 10 bases and J by 4 bases; unmatched bases: 12. The germline V gene has CDR1 PRHDT and CDR2 FYEKMQ (reference sequence). The CDR3 runs 14 residues. The CDR3 reads CATSDRAAGETQYF. In DNA form, the CDR3 reads TGTGCCACCTCTGACAGGGCGGCGGGAGAGACCCAGTACTTC.

V usage is TRBV7-9 and J usage is TRBJ2-5; D is possibly TRBD2 (6 bases). The CDR3 extends over 13 amino acids. Germline CDR1 reads SEHNR; CDR2 reads FQNEAQ (reference sequence). The V gene lost 8 bases and the J gene lost 1 base, with 11 bases spanning the gap. Here the CDR3 reads CASGGSGQETQYF. In DNA form, the CDR3 reads TGTGCCAGCGGGGGGTCGGGCCAAGAGACCCAGTACTTC.

V gene TRBV19 combines with J gene TRBJ1-5; D ambiguous. Trimming pared 7 bases from V and 1 base from J, leaving 8 bases between. The CDR3 consists of 13 residues. Germline values: CDR1 LNHDA, CDR2 SQIVND (reference sequence). CDR3 region: CASKEWSNQPQHF. The CDR3 coding sequence is TGTGCCAGTAAGGAGTGGAGCAATCAGCCCCAGCATTTT.

This clonotype has just one count. V and J are TRBV3-1 and TRBJ2-1; no firm D call. This CDR3 spans 14 amino acids. Deletions cut 1 base from V and 4 bases from J, with 8 bases between. Germline-derived CDR1 and CDR2 are LGHDT and YNNKEL (reference sequence). CDR3 residues: CASSQGVWYNEQFF. DNA for the CDR3: TGTGCCAGCAGCCAAGGCGTATGGTACAATGAGCAGTTCTTC.

The chain has TRBV20-1 and TRBJ2-5; D remains unclear. V was pared by 2 bases and J by 5 bases, with 12 bases between. This CDR3 has 13 amino acids. Germline assignment: CDR1 DFQATT and CDR2 SNEGSKA (reference sequence). CDR3 in amino acids: CSARKPPEETQYF. The CDR3 DNA reads TGCAGTGCTAGAAAGCCCCCTGAGGAGACCCAGTACTTC.

The chain combines TRBV4-3 with TRBJ2-1; D ambiguous. The length of the CDR3 is 13 residues. The V and J ends lost 0 bases and 5 bases respectively, with 5 bases between them. Germline CDR1 and CDR2: LGHNA and YSLEER. The CDR3 coding sequence is TGCGCCAGCAGCCAAGAGATGAACAATGAGCAGTTCTTC. Protein product: CASSQEMNNEQFF.

This chain links TRBV20-1 with TRBJ2-6; D ambiguous. The ends were cut back, 6 bases at V and 2 bases at J, with 8 bases in the middle. The CDR3 totals 13 residues. Germline CDR1 and CDR2: DFQATT and SNEGSKA (reference sequence). Here the CDR3 reads CSAPRAGANVLTF. In DNA form, the CDR3 reads TGCAGTGCCCCCCGGGCTGGGGCCAACGTCCTGACTTTC.

V usage is TRBV2 and J usage is TRBJ2-7; no definite D call. This CDR3 comprises 12 residues. V gave up 5 bases and J gave up 7 bases, with 12 bases separating them. Germline V gives CDR1 SNHLY, CDR2 FYNNEI. The CDR3 nucleotides are TGTGCCAGCAGTCGTGACGGACCAGAGCAGTACTTC. Its translation: CASSRDGPEQYF.

The chain links TRBV12-3 or TRBV12-4 to TRBJ2-1, with D unresolved. The germline V and J ends were trimmed by 2 bases and 7 bases, with 12 bases remaining between them. CDR3 length equals 14 residues. The CDR3 sequence: CASSLMAAGNEQFF. In DNA form, the CDR3 reads TGTGCCAGCAGTTTAATGGCGGCCGGTAATGAGCAGTTCTTC.

Here the CDR3 reads CASRDTSTDTQYF. CDR3 sequence (DNA): TGTGCCAGCAGGGATACTAGCACAGATACGCAGTATTTT. The genes are TRBV6-5 and TRBJ2-3; D gene uncertain. There are 13 residues in the CDR3. The germline CDR1 and CDR2 sequences are MNHEY and SVGAGI. The V and J ends lost 6 bases and 0 bases respectively, with 7 bases between them.

V gene TRBV19 combines with J gene TRBJ2-1, with D possibly being TRBD1 or TRBD2 (6 bases each). Germline V lookup: CDR1 LNHDA, CDR2 SQIVND (reference sequence). The CDR3 runs 17 residues. Trimming cost V 3 bases and J 0 bases, with 15 bases left between them. DNA for the CDR3: TGTGCCAGTAGTATCGGGGGCCCGGGCTTCTCCTACAATGAGCAGTTCTTC. Translation gives CASSIGGPGFSYNEQFF.

The chain is built from TRBV27 and TRBJ1-1; 9 bases match TRBD1. The CDR3 length is 15 residues. V lost 5 bases to trimming and J lost 4 bases; unmatched junction nucleotides: 8. In germline, CDR1 is MNHEY, CDR2 SMNVEV (reference sequence). The CDR3 here is CASSKPGQGVTEAFF. The CDR3 nucleotides read TGTGCCAGCAGTAAGCCGGGACAGGGTGTCACTGAAGCTTTCTTT.

This chain uses TRBV5-1 with TRBJ2-7, with TRBD2 matching over 14 bases. This CDR3 comprises 15 residues. Unmatched junction bases numbered 2, after V lost 3 bases and J lost 3 bases. Per germline, CDR1 SGHRS and CDR2 YFSETQ. This CDR3 is CASSSGTSGGYEQYF. CDR3 bases: TGCGCCAGCAGCTCAGGGACTAGCGGGGGCTACGAGCAGTACTTC.

The chain couples TRBV7-9 to TRBJ1-4; D is uncertain. This CDR3 is built from 15 residues. V gave up 3 bases and J gave up 5 bases, with 13 bases separating them. Germline CDR1 reads SEHNR; CDR2 reads FQNEAQ (reference sequence). CDR3 sequence (DNA): TGTGCCAGCAGCTTTGAGGGAACTAACAATGAAAAACTGTTTTTT. Its translation is CASSFEGTNNEKLFF.

The rearrangement joins TRBV5-1 to TRBJ2-1, with 7 positions matching TRBD1. The CDR3 is made up of 16 amino acids. V shed 3 bases and J 5 bases; nucleotides not matched to a gene: 11. Germline-derived CDR1 and CDR2 are SGHRS and YFSETQ. The CDR3 here is CASSSAPGTENNEQFF. The CDR3 DNA follows: TGCGCCAGCAGCTCCGCTCCAGGGACAGAGAACAATGAGCAGTTCTTC.

This sequence joins TRBV29-1 and TRBJ1-1; a weak D match, TRBD1 (5 bases). V lost 6 bases to trimming and J lost 7 bases, with 18 bases between them. The CDR3 contains 13 residues. Germline values: CDR1 SQVTM, CDR2 ANQGSEA. The CDR3 DNA is TGCAGCGTACTAGGGGCCGGATTGGGTGAAGCTTTCTTT. It translates to CSVLGAGLGEAFF.

This chain joins TRBV6-5 and TRBJ1-2; TRBD1 matches 7 bases. Germline CDR1 reads MNHEY; CDR2 reads SVGAGI. Trimming at V came to 6 bases and at J to 3 bases, leaving 7 bases not matched to a gene. CDR3 size: 14 residues. DNA of the CDR3: TGTGCCAGCAGCCCCGGGACAGCGCACTATGGCTACACCTTC. Its protein product is CASSPGTAHYGYTF.

The chain is built from TRBV20-1 and TRBJ2-7; D not certain. CDR1 DFQATT and CDR2 SNEGSKA come from the germline V gene (reference sequence). V was pared by 3 bases and J by 2 bases, with 14 bases between. CDR3 length equals 14 residues. The CDR3 sequence is CSARAVSFTYEQYF. The CDR3 nucleotides read TGCAGTGCTAGGGCCGTCTCCTTTACCTACGAGCAGTACTTC.

V gene TRBV18 combines with J gene TRBJ2-5, with a tentative D call TRBD2 (5 bases). CDR3 length: 13 residues. CDR1 and CDR2 (germline): KGHSH, LQKENI. The V and J ends lost 3 bases and 8 bases respectively, with 13 bases between them. CDR3 DNA sequence: TGTGCCAGCTCACCGGAGGCTGTGGGAACCCAGTACTTC. Protein: CASSPEAVGTQYF. Filled out from reference TRBV18 and TRBJ2-5, the complete variable domain reads NAGVMQNPRHLVRRRGQEARLRCSPMKGHSHVYWYRQLPEEGLKFMVYLQKENIIDESGMPKERFSAEFPKEGPSILRIQQVVRGDSAAYFCASSPEAVGTQYFGPGTRLLVL.

The J gene is TRBJ1-1, the V gene TRBV3-1, with D unclear. Per germline, CDR1 LGHDT and CDR2 YNNKEL (reference sequence). The CDR3 has 14 residues. The V gene lost 2 bases and the J gene lost 5 bases, with 12 bases spanning the gap. The CDR3 DNA reads TGTGCCAGCAGCCAATTTGGGGTAGGGACTGAAGCTTTCTTT. Amino acid sequence: CASSQFGVGTEAFF. The whole variable domain, remainder taken from reference TRBV3-1 and TRBJ1-1, is DTAVSQTPKYLVTQMGNDKSIKCEQNLGHDTMYWYKQDSKKFLKIMFSYNNKELIINETVPNRFSPKSPDKAHLNLHINSLELGDSAVYFCASSQFGVGTEAFFGQGTRLTVV.

The CDR3 nucleotides are TGCAGCGTTGATACAGGGACAGATACGCAGTATTTT. The encoded protein is CSVDTGTDTQYF. J is TRBJ2-3 and V is TRBV29-1; possible D gene TRBD1, 6 bases. Germline V gene sequence: CDR1 SQVTM, CDR2 ANQGSEA. The V end was cut by 3 bases, the J end by 3 bases, with 7 bases between. CDR3 length: 12 amino acids.

The chain is built from TRBV4-2 and TRBJ2-5; D ambiguous. The CDR3 is 16 amino acids. The V and J ends lost 1 base and 2 bases respectively, with 14 bases between them. Germline V gives CDR1 LGHNA, CDR2 YNFKEQ. CDR3 DNA: TGTGCCAGCAGCCAAGTGGGGTTAGGGCAACAAGAGACCCAGTACTTC. Amino acid sequence: CASSQVGLGQQETQYF.

V usage is TRBV30 and J usage is TRBJ2-7, with TRBD2 matching 7 bases. The germline V gene encodes CDR1 GTSNPN and CDR2 SVGIG (reference sequence). This CDR3 spans 14 amino acids. V dropped 3 bases and J dropped 0; count of bases not matched to a gene: 5. The DNA of the CDR3 is TGTGCCTGGAGCCCCGGGGGGAGCTCCTACGAGCAGTACTTC. Encoded protein: CAWSPGGSSYEQYF.

The rearrangement uses TRBV27 and TRBJ1-1, with D possibly TRBD1 on 6 matching bases. The V gene's germline CDR1 is MNHEY and CDR2 SMNVEV (reference sequence). The CDR3 sequence is 12 residues long. V shed 11 bases and J shed 0 bases, with 10 bases lying between them. The CDR3 protein is CASRTVNTEAFF. In DNA form, the CDR3 reads TGTGCCTCCCGGACAGTGAACACTGAAGCTTTCTTT.

This clonotype was seen a handful of times. The DNA for the CDR3 is TGTGCCAGCAGCTTAGAGCTGGGCGGCTACACCTTC. This translates into CASSLELGGYTF. The V and J genes are TRBV7-2 and TRBJ1-2; D not certain. The CDR3 length is 12 residues. Germline CDR1 reads SGHTA; CDR2 reads FQGNSA. Deletions cut 1 base from V and 8 bases from J, with 8 bases between. Full variable domain (remainder filled in from reference TRBV7-2 and TRBJ1-2): GAGVSQSPSNKVTEKGKDVELRCDPISGHTALYWYRQSLGQGLEFLIYFQGNSAPDKSGLPSDRFSAERTGGSVSTLTIQRTQQEDSAVYLCASSLELGGYTFGSGTRLTVV.

The chain links TRBV30 to TRBJ2-7; the D gene is possibly TRBD2 (7 bases). CDR1 is GTSNPN and CDR2 is SVGIG in the germline V gene (reference sequence). With 3 bases removed from V and 6 bases from J, the gap between germline ends came to 12 bases. This CDR3 spans 12 amino acids. The CDR3 DNA reads TGTGCCTGGAGCCCCGGGGGGCTCGAGCAGTACTTC. This gives the protein CAWSPGGLEQYF.